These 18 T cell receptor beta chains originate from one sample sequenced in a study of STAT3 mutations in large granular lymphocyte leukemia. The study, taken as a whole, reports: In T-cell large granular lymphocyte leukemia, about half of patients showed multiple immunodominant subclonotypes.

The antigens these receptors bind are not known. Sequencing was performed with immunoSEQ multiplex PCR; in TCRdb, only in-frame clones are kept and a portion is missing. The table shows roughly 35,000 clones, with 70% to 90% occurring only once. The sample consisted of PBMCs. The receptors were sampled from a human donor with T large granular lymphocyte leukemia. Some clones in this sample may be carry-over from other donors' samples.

This CDR3 reads CAISESDLQANTQYF. CDR3 in DNA: TGTGCCATCAGTGAGTCGGATCTGCAAGCTAATACGCAGTATTTT. The chain is built from TRBV10-3 and TRBJ2-3; D gene uncertain. V was pared by 0 bases and J by 7 bases, with 14 bases between. The CDR3 is 15 residues long. Germline CDR1 reads ENHRY; CDR2 reads SYGVKD.

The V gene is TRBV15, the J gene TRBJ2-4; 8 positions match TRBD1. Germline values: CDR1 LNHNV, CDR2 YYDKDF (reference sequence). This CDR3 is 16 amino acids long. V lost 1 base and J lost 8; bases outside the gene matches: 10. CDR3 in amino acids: CATSRARGQGDDIQYF. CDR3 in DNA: TGTGCCACCAGCAGAGCGAGAGGACAGGGCGATGACATTCAGTACTTC.

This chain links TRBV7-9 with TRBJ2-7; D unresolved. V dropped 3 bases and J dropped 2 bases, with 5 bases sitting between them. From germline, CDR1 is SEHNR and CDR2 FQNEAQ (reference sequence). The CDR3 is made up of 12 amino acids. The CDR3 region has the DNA TGTGCCAGCAGCTTTGGACCCTACGAGCAGTACTTC. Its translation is CASSFGPYEQYF.

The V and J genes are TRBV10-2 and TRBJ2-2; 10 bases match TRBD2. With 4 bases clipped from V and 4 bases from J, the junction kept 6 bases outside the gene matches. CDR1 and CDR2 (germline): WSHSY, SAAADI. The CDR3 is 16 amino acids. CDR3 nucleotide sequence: TGCGCCAGCAGTGGGCTGCTAGCGGGGGCCACCGGGGAGCTGTTTTTT. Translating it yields CASSGLLAGATGELFF.

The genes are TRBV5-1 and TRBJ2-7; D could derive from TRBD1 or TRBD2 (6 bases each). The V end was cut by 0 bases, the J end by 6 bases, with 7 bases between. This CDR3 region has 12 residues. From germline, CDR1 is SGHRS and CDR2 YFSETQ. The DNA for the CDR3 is TGCGCCAGCAGCTTGGAGGGGGGCGAGCAGTACTTC. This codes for CASSLEGGEQYF.

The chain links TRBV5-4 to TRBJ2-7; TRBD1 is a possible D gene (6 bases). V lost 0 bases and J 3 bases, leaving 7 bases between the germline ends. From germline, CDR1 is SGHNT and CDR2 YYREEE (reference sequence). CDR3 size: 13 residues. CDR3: CASSLEGGYEQYV. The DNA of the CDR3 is TGTGCCAGCAGCTTGGAAGGGGGCTACGAGCAGTACGTC.

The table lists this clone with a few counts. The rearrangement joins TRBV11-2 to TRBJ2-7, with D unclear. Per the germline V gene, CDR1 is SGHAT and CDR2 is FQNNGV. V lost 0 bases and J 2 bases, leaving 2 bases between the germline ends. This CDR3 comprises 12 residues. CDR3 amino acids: CASSLDPYEQYF. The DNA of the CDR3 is TGTGCCAGCAGCTTAGATCCCTACGAGCAGTACTTC.

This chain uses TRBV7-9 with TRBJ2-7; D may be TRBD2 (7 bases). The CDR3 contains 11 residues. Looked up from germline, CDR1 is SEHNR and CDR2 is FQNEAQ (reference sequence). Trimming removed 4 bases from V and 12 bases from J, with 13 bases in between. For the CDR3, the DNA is TGTGCCAGCAGCTCTGGGGGGGCTCCGTACTTC. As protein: CASSSGGAPYF.

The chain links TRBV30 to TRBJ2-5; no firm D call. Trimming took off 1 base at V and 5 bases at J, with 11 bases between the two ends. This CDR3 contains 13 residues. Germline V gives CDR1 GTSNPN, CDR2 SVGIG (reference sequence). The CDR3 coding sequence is TGTGCCTGGAGTGAAGCCTTCGAGGAGACCCAGTACTTC. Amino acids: CAWSEAFEETQYF.

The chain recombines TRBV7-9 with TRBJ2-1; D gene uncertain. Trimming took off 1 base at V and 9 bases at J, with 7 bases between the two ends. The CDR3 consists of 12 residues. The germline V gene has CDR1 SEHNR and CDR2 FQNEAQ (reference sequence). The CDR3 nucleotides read TGTGCCAGCAGCTTAGAAGGGATTGAGCAGTTCTTC. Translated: CASSLEGIEQFF.

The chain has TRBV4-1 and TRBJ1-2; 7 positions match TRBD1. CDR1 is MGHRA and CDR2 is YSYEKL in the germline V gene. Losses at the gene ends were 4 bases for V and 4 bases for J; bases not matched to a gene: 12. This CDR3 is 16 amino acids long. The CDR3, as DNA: TGCGCCAGCAGCCTGTCGGACAGGCCGGGGGGCTATGGCTACACCTTC. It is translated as CASSLSDRPGGYGYTF.

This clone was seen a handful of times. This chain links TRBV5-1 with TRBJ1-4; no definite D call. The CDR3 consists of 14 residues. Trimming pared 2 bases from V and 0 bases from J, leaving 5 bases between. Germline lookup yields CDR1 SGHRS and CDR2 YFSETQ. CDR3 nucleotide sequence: TGCGCCAGCAGCTTTAAACCAACTAATGAAAAACTGTTTTTT. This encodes CASSFKPTNEKLFF.

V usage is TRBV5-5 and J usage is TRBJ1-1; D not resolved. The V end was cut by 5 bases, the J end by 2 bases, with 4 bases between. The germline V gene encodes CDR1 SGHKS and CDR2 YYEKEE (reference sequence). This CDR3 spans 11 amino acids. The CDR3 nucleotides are TGTGCCAGCAGTTTTAACACTGAAGCTTTCTTT. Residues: CASSFNTEAFF.

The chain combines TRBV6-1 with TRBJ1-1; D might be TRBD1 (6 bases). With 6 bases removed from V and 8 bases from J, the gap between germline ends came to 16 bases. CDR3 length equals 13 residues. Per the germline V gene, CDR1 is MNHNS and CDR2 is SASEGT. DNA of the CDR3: TGTGCCAGCAGCGACATACAGGGATGGGAAGCTTTCTTT. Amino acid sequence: CASSDIQGWEAFF.

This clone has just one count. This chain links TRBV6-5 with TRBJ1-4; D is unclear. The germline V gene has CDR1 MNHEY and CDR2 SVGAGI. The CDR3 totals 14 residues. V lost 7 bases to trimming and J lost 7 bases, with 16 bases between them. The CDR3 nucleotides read TGTGCCAGCAAACCGGACGGCCGGGGTGAAAAACTGTTTTTT. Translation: CASKPDGRGEKLFF.

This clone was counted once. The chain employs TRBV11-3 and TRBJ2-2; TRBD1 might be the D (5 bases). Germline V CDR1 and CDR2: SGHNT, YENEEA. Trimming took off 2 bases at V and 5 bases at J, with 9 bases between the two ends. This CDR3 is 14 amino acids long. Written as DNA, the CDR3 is TGTGCCAGCAGCTTATCAGGGTCGACCGGGGAGCTGTTTTTT. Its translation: CASSLSGSTGELFF.

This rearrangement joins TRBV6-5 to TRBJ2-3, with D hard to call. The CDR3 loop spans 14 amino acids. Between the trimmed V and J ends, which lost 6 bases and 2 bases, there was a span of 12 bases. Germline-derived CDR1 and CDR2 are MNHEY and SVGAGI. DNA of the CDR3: TGTGCCAGCAGCCAGAGGCCCTACACAGATACGCAGTATTTT. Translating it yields CASSQRPYTDTQYF.

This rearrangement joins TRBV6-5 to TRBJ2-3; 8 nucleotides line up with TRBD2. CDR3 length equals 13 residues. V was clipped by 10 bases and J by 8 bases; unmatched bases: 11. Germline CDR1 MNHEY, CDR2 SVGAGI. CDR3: CATLPGLGGTQYF. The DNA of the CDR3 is TGTGCCACCCTCCCGGGACTAGGGGGTACGCAGTATTTT.